Listed here is a single T cell receptor (beta chain). This record comes from a study of blood T cell repertoires in COVID-19. In the authors' methods: Estimation of nucleated cell counts was performed using reference gene primer amplification. Using immunoSEQ multiplex PCR, the repertoire was profiled, and TCRdb retains in-frame clones only, with some absent. For V, J and clone size, that table is used; D and trimming come from the DNA. The data show around 130,000 clones, around four fifths seen once. The CDR3 length is 15 residues. V was cut by 6 bases and J by 6 bases, with 21 bases left in between. CDR1 MNHEY and CDR2 SVGEGT come from the germline V gene.

This sequence originates from a human donor in a cohort sampled during active COVID-19. The rearrangement joins TRBV6-2 or TRBV6-3 to TRBJ2-7, with D possibly TRBD1 on 6 matching bases. Sequencing used peripheral blood. CDR3 sequence (DNA): TGTGCCAGCAGCACCCTAGGGGGAAGTTACTTCGAGCAGTACTTC. Protein product: CASSTLGGSYFEQYF.